This TCR beta chain was obtained from a study of regulatory T cells in long-lasting Graves disease. Researchers made TCR beta libraries by using iRepertoire HTBI primers and running Arm-PCR on CDR3 regions. Under the authors' procedure: Identification yielded 55 to 75 TRBV and about 15 TRBJ segments across samples. MiXCR, run by TCRdb on the multiplex PCR reads, gives a single entry per CDR3 protein. These V and J calls originate from TCRdb's pipeline instead of the authors' own analysis. The top ten clones hold 7.8% of a sample with 400,000 to 500,000 distinct CDR3 sequences, roughly 15% of them seen once. The CDR3 has 15 amino acids. V shed 6 bases, J shed 8 bases, and the junction held 12 bases outside the gene matches. The germline V gene has CDR1 SNHLY and CDR2 FYNNEI. Time point here: newly diagnosed GD, antithyroid drugs for less than 3 months. The TCR library was prepared using RNA isolated from PBMCs.

The table lists this clonotype with many counts. This sample also appeared in a second study, on T cells in Graves' hyperthyroidism and ophthalmopathy.

This sequence joins TRBV2 and TRBJ2-4, with 8 positions matching TRBD1. The sample consisted of peripheral blood mononuclear cells (PBMCs), taken at new diagnosis, from a patient treated with antithyroid drugs. The sequence came from a woman aged 40-49 years with Graves disease. The CDR3: CASRRGRQGRDIQYF. DNA of the CDR3: TGTGCCAGCAGGAGGGGGAGACAGGGGCGAGACATTCAGTACTTC.